This TCR beta chain comes out of a study of T cell repertoires in cytomegalovirus infection (dated by TCRdb to the late 2010s). A note on the overall study: Alongside well-studied HLA-B-restricted epitopes, the peptide stimulations were aimed at recently identified HLA-C-restricted CMV epitopes, whose presentation resists viral immunomodulation. Donor HLA type was relevant to the analysis, as public TCR beta signatures indicated carriage of CMV infection together with the matching HLA type. Beyond this particular receptor, the publication reports: Cumulative frequency of public TCR beta family members discriminated carriers of CMV infection plus the relevant HLA type in this cohort and an independent approximately 350-donor cohort. The ex vivo response was dominated by HLA-C-restricted CMV-specific TCR beta clonotypes, which also provided the single most frequent clonotype in two of eight donors.

In the paper's terms, the treatment or condition label means: in vitro stimulation with specific CMV peptide epitopes to enrich CMV-specific T cells. The instrument given in TCRdb is Illumina HiSeq 1500. TCRdb reworked the public reads: Q25 trimming with fastp, MiXCR clone assembly, productive beta chains retained. Rows with one shared CDR3 protein collapse into an entry with the most common genes and DNA. The sample table contains a few hundred thousand distinct CDR3 sequences; only one count was recorded for about 35% of them. The ten largest clones represent around an eighth of the sample. Of note for this clonotype: No antigen is known for it. Per-base quality was not reported, and no clone a single base away is much larger than it.

The junction shows trimming of 2 bases on V and 9 bases on J, plus 16 bases between the germline ends. Taken from cysteine to phenylalanine, the CDR3 has 15 residues. The kept DNA is CDR3 alone, 45 bases in frame from the first base. The germline V gene gives CDR1 as MNHEY and CDR2 as SVGAGI. The chain couples TRBV6-5 to TRBJ2-2; the D gene cannot be resolved beyond TRBD1 or TRBD2, each matching 5 bases. Specimen: cultured PBMCs, collected from culture after CMV antigen stimulation. The TCR comes from a human donor in good health (CMV status not recorded). Some clones in this sample may be carry-over from other donors' samples. CDR3 protein: CASSYQGPQARELFF. The base sequence is TGTGCCAGCAGTTACCAGGGACCCCAGGCCAGGGAGCTGTTTTTT.